These 11 T cell receptor beta chains were sequenced from one sample in a study of blood T cell repertoires in COVID-19. Some clones are missing from TCRdb's copy, which holds only in-frame ones; the method was immunoSEQ multiplex PCR. Here the sample spans some 150,000 clones, around 82% being singletons. Sequencing was done on a sample of PBMCs or T cells enriched from blood (not recorded which). These receptors all come from a woman aged 45-65 years in a cohort exposed to, infected with or recovered from COVID-19 (not recorded which).

V and J are TRBV20-1 and TRBJ1-2; D remains unclear. Germline values: CDR1 DFQATT, CDR2 SNEGSKA (reference sequence). This CDR3 has 11 amino acids. V was trimmed by 1 base and J by 6 bases, leaving 6 bases between them. The CDR3 DNA is TGCAGTGCTAGAGTCCGGGATGGCTACACCTTC. Translation: CSARVRDGYTF.

V usage is TRBV2 and J usage is TRBJ2-1; 7 bases fit TRBD2. J gave up 2 bases and V 7 bases, and 11 bases lay outside the gene matches. Looked up from germline, CDR1 is SNHLY and CDR2 is FYNNEI. The CDR3 extends over 16 amino acids. CDR3 amino acids: CASTPRRESAYNEQFF. The CDR3 DNA reads TGTGCCAGCACCCCCCGGCGGGAGTCAGCCTACAATGAGCAGTTCTTC.

The chain links TRBV30 to TRBJ1-5; D is undetermined. Trimming left V 0 bases short and J 5 bases short, with 11 bases between. Looked up from germline, CDR1 is GTSNPN and CDR2 is SVGIG (reference sequence). CDR3 length: 14 amino acids. CDR3 DNA sequence: TGTGCCTGGAGTGTAGGCAGGTTCTATCAGCCCCAGCATTTT. Protein: CAWSVGRFYQPQHF.

The V call is TRBV28, the J call TRBJ1-5; D remains unclear. V was clipped by 6 bases and J by 1 base, with 4 bases between them. CDR3 length: 12 residues. CDR1 is MDHEN, CDR2 SYDVKM, per germline. The CDR3: CASSRSNQPQHF. Written as DNA, the CDR3 is TGTGCCAGCAGCAGAAGCAATCAGCCCCAGCATTTT. Looking up the rest from reference TRBV28 and TRBJ1-5 gives the full variable domain: DVKVTQSSRYLVKRTGEKVFLECVQDMDHENMFWYRQDPGLGLRLIYFSYDVKMKEKGDIPEGYSVSREKKERFSLILESASTNQTSMYLCASSRSNQPQHFGDGTRLSIL.

The rearrangement uses TRBV7-8 and TRBJ2-6; 8 bases agree with TRBD1. There are 21 residues in the CDR3. With V trimmed by 2 bases and J by 0 bases, 15 bases remained unmatched. Germline V lookup: CDR1 SGHVS, CDR2 FQNEAQ. The chain's CDR3 is CASSLSPGQGAQYSGANVLTF. The CDR3 DNA is TGTGCCAGCAGCTTAAGTCCTGGGCAGGGGGCTCAATACTCTGGGGCCAACGTCCTGACTTTC.

The rearrangement joins TRBV4-2 to TRBJ2-5; 10 nucleotides agree with TRBD2. CDR3 length: 17 residues. The V and J ends lost 0 bases and 7 bases, in that order; junction bases with no gene match: 11. Germline V gene lookup returns CDR1 LGHNA and CDR2 YNFKEQ. This CDR3 is CASSQDVSGGAVGTQYF. CDR3 nucleotides: TGTGCCAGCAGCCAAGATGTGAGCGGGGGGGCCGTGGGGACCCAGTACTTC.

This chain links TRBV30 with TRBJ2-7; perhaps TRBD1 as D (5 bases). Trimming took 0 bases from V and 5 from J, leaving 11 bases between them. Germline values: CDR1 GTSNPN, CDR2 SVGIG (reference sequence). This CDR3 contains 13 residues. CDR3 DNA sequence: TGTGCCTGGAGTGTGCGCAGGGCGCACGAGCAGTACTTC. Protein: CAWSVRRAHEQYF.

The V and J genes are TRBV4-1 and TRBJ2-2; tentative D call: TRBD2 (5 bases). The CDR3 has 15 amino acids. Trimming cost V 1 base and J 3 bases, with 9 bases left between them. Germline V gene data show CDR1 as MGHRA and CDR2 as YSYEKL. In DNA form, the CDR3 reads TGCGCCAGCAGCCAAGCCCTAGCTCACACCGGGGAGCTGTTTTTT. Translated: CASSQALAHTGELFF.

This chain uses TRBV7-3 with TRBJ2-1, with 8 bases identical to TRBD2. The V segment lost 5 bases and the J segment 7 bases; nucleotides outside the gene matches: 7. The CDR3 length is 14 residues. Germline V gene lookup returns CDR1 SGHTA and CDR2 FQGTGA. The CDR3 DNA sequence: TGTGCCAGCAGCGGTAGTGCGGGGGGAAATGAGCAGTTCTTC. Translated, it gives CASSGSAGGNEQFF.

The V gene is TRBV15, the J gene TRBJ2-7; 9 bases are shared with TRBD1. CDR3 length equals 16 residues. J lost 3 bases, V lost 0 bases, and 6 bases had no gene match. The germline CDR1 and CDR2 sequences are LNHNV and YYDKDF (reference sequence). CDR3 protein: CATSRDLPGQGYEQYF. The CDR3 nucleotides read TGTGCCACCAGCAGAGATCTCCCGGGACAGGGCTACGAGCAGTACTTC.

This sequence joins TRBV13 and TRBJ2-1, with 7 positions matching TRBD1. The CDR3 covers 13 residues. V trimming: 7 bases; J trimming: 5 bases; junction bases outside the gene matches: 5. Per germline, CDR1 PRHDT and CDR2 FYEKMQ (reference sequence). The CDR3 here is CASTGDSNNEQFF. The DNA for the CDR3 is TGTGCCAGCACCGGGGACAGCAACAATGAGCAGTTCTTC.